The 27 T cell receptor beta chains presented below share a single source sample, sequenced in a study of Ad26.COV2.S vaccination and SARS-CoV-2 variants. The assay was immunoSEQ multiplex PCR, and TCRdb's table has in-frame clones only and misses some. The sample lists about 350,000 clones, around 89% seen once, with under 6% in the top ten. As to treatment: roughly 18 received Ad26.COV2.S at low or high dose, single or two shots; 5 received placebo; per-sample allocation not given. After the first vaccine or placebo injection, samples were drawn on day 63. The sample in question was peripheral blood, obtained in a trial of Ad26.COV2.S vaccine versus placebo. These receptors originate from a person aged 18-65 years who received the Ad26.COV2.S COVID-19 vaccine or a placebo.

This clone was seen just once. The chain combines TRBV2 with TRBJ1-2; a weak D match, TRBD1 (5 bases). Germline assignment: CDR1 SNHLY and CDR2 FYNNEI. CDR3 length equals 13 residues. With 6 bases removed from V and 8 bases from J, the gap between germline ends came to 16 bases. CDR3 coding DNA: TGTGCCAGCAGGAGACAGTGGATTGGGGGCTACACCTTC. It yields the protein CASRRQWIGGYTF. Full variable domain (missing parts from reference TRBV2 and TRBJ1-2): EPEVTQTPSHQVTQMGQEVILRCVPISNHLYFYWYRQILGQKVEFLVSFYNNEISEKSEIFDDQFSVERPDGSNFTLKIRSTKLEDSAMYFCASRRQWIGGYTFGSGTRLTVV.

The CDR3, as DNA: TGTGCCAGAAGCAAAGACACCGGGACACAGTCTGGGGCCAACGTCCTGACTTTC. Residues: CARSKDTGTQSGANVLTF. The rearrangement links TRBV5-3 to TRBJ2-6, with D perhaps TRBD1 (6 bases). TRBV5-3 is recorded as an ORF, its role being uncertain. The CDR3 contains 18 residues. V dropped 4 bases and J dropped 1 base, with 18 bases sitting between them.

The chain employs TRBV5-1 and TRBJ2-5, with 9 bases that match TRBD1. The V gene end was trimmed by 4 bases and the J gene end by 4 bases; junction bases not matched to a gene: 8. The CDR3 spans 15 residues. Germline CDR1 and CDR2: SGHRS and YFSETQ. This CDR3 reads CASSHTGGSGETQYF. In nucleotides, the CDR3 is TGCGCCAGCAGCCATACAGGGGGCTCGGGAGAGACCCAGTACTTC.

This clone was seen just once. The chain combines TRBV19 with TRBJ1-4, with 7 positions matching TRBD1. The CDR3 contains 16 residues. With V trimmed by 5 bases and J by 4 bases, 10 bases remained unmatched. The germline V gene has CDR1 LNHDA and CDR2 SQIVND (reference sequence). The CDR3 DNA reads TGTGCCAGTAGTGAGGGGCCGGGACAGATTAATGAAAAACTGTTTTTT. As protein: CASSEGPGQINEKLFF.

The chain links TRBV6-5 to TRBJ2-1; TRBD1 is a possible D gene (5 bases). CDR1 MNHEY and CDR2 SVGAGI come from the germline V gene. The CDR3 has 12 residues. V lost 2 bases and J 8 bases, leaving 7 bases between the germline ends. The DNA of the CDR3 is TGTGCCAGCAGTTACAGGGGATATGAGCAGTTCTTC. Translation gives CASSYRGYEQFF.

Comments on this clone: Different DNA sequences within this sample yield the same CDR3. J is TRBJ1-1 and V is TRBV18; D gene unclear. This CDR3 is built from 13 residues. Germline lookup yields CDR1 KGHSH and CDR2 LQKENI. V was pared by 6 bases and J by 2 bases, with 10 bases between. This CDR3 reads CASSPSVNTEAFF. CDR3 bases: TGTGCCAGCTCTCCGTCGGTCAACACTGAAGCTTTCTTT. Using reference TRBV18 and TRBJ1-1 for the parts outside the CDR3, the full variable domain is NAGVMQNPRHLVRRRGQEARLRCSPMKGHSHVYWYRQLPEEGLKFMVYLQKENIIDESGMPKERFSAEFPKEGPSILRIQQVVRGDSAAYFCASSPSVNTEAFFGQGTRLTVV.

This clone appeared a single time. This chain connects TRBV11-2 to TRBJ1-4; possibly TRBD1 for D (6 bases). This CDR3 has 15 amino acids. With 2 bases removed from V and 5 bases from J, the gap between germline ends came to 12 bases. Germline CDR1 is SGHAT and CDR2 is FQNNGV. The CDR3 loop is CASSLRGAGNEKLFF. CDR3 DNA sequence: TGTGCCAGCAGCTTACGGGGGGCGGGGAATGAAAAACTGTTTTTT.

V gene TRBV9 combines with J gene TRBJ2-1; D is undetermined. CDR3 size: 13 residues. Germline CDR1 reads SGDLS; CDR2 reads YYNGEE. V was clipped by 4 bases and J by 6 bases, with 11 bases between them. Here the CDR3 reads CASSPGLVNEQFF. CDR3 DNA: TGTGCCAGCAGCCCCGGTTTGGTCAATGAGCAGTTCTTC.

The J gene is TRBJ2-7, the V gene TRBV7-2, with a possible D match to TRBD1 (7 bases). CDR1 is SGHTA, CDR2 FQGNSA, per germline. V was clipped by 4 bases and J by 0 bases, with 16 bases between them. The CDR3 covers 16 residues. CDR3 region: CASSYLRGTGSYEQYF. The CDR3 bases are TGTGCCAGCAGCTATCTCAGGGGGACTGGCTCCTACGAGCAGTACTTC.

The chain couples TRBV30 to TRBJ1-2; possibly TRBD1 for D (5 bases). Trimming cost V 1 base and J 7 bases, with 7 bases left between them. The germline CDR1 and CDR2 sequences are GTSNPN and SVGIG (reference sequence). The CDR3 runs to 11 residues. The CDR3 sequence: CAWSGGVGYTF. The CDR3 DNA follows: TGTGCCTGGAGTGGAGGGGTTGGCTACACCTTC.

J is TRBJ1-1 and V is TRBV6-1; D perhaps matches TRBD1 (6 bases). In germline, CDR1 is MNHNS, CDR2 SASEGT. CDR3 size: 15 residues. Trimming took off 2 bases at V and 2 bases at J, with 12 bases between the two ends. The CDR3 loop reads CASSEQGPYNTEAFF. The DNA for the CDR3 is TGTGCCAGCAGTGAACAGGGGCCCTATAACACTGAAGCTTTCTTT.

V is TRBV30 and J is TRBJ2-2; D not resolved. Trimming left V 2 bases short and J 5 bases short, with 6 bases between. CDR1 and CDR2 from the germline V gene are GTSNPN and SVGIG (reference sequence). The CDR3 length is 12 residues. The CDR3 DNA sequence: TGTGCCTGGAGTATAAATACCGGGGAGCTGTTTTTT. Translation: CAWSINTGELFF.

The rearrangement joins TRBV13 to TRBJ1-3, with D unresolved. Germline CDR1 PRHDT, CDR2 FYEKMQ (reference sequence). The CDR3 has 14 amino acids. V gave up 3 bases and J gave up 3 bases, with 9 bases separating them. The CDR3 here is CASSFIGSGNTIYF. The CDR3 nucleotides are TGTGCCAGCAGCTTCATAGGGAGTGGAAACACCATATATTTT.

This sequence joins TRBV3-1 (or the pseudogene TRBV3-2) and TRBJ2-5; no reliable D call. V gave up 1 base and J gave up 5 bases, with 8 bases separating them. Per the germline V gene, CDR1 is LGHDT and CDR2 is YNNKEL (reference sequence). The CDR3 loop spans 13 amino acids. As DNA, the CDR3 is TGTGCCAGCAGCCAAGGTGCCCGTGAGACCCAGTACTTC. Encoded protein: CASSQGARETQYF.

The rearrangement uses TRBV15 and TRBJ2-3, with D unclear. Germline-derived CDR1 and CDR2 are LNHNV and YYDKDF (reference sequence). Trimming cost V 4 bases and J 6 bases, with 17 bases left between them. CDR3 length equals 15 residues. CDR3 DNA sequence: TGTGCCACCAGCACAGGACGGTCCCAATGGGATACGCAGTATTTT. It encodes CATSTGRSQWDTQYF.

The chain couples TRBV7-2 to TRBJ2-6; TRBD1 agrees at 8 bases. V shed 5 bases and J 4 bases; nucleotides not matched to a gene: 7. This CDR3 has 16 residues. Germline V lookup: CDR1 SGHTA, CDR2 FQGNSA. The CDR3 loop reads CASSKRTGTGANVLTF. The CDR3 nucleotides are TGTGCCAGCAGCAAACGGACAGGGACCGGGGCCAACGTCCTGACTTTC.

J is TRBJ1-1 and V is TRBV10-3; D is uncertain. Between the trimmed V and J ends, which lost 0 bases and 3 bases, there was a span of 11 bases. The CDR3 length is 15 residues. Germline CDR1 ENHRY, CDR2 SYGVKD. CDR3 coding DNA: TGTGCCATCAGTGAGTCGCCGGACCCGGACACTGAAGCTTTCTTT. It yields the protein CAISESPDPDTEAFF.

This clone was counted a single time. This chain uses TRBV9 with TRBJ2-3, with D possibly TRBD2 on 5 matching bases. The CDR3 sequence is 15 residues long. Germline assignment: CDR1 SGDLS and CDR2 YYNGEE. V was clipped by 0 bases and J by 2 bases, with 10 bases between them. Here the CDR3 reads CASSVAEGYTDTQYF. As DNA, the CDR3 is TGTGCCAGCAGCGTAGCCGAGGGATACACAGATACGCAGTATTTT. Combining the CDR3 with reference TRBV9 and TRBJ2-3 gives the whole variable domain DSGVTQTPKHLITATGQRVTLRCSPRSGDLSVYWYQQSLDQGLQFLIQYYNGEERAKGNILERFSAQQFPDLHSELNLSSLELGDSALYFCASSVAEGYTDTQYFGPGTRLTVL.

This clone occurred once. The gene calls are TRBV19 and TRBJ1-5; no reliable D call. The CDR3 is made up of 14 amino acids. The V gene's germline CDR1 is LNHDA and CDR2 SQIVND (reference sequence). The V end lost 3 bases, the J end lost 0 bases, and 6 bases lay between the germline ends. CDR3 protein: CASSILGSNQPQHF. DNA for the CDR3: TGTGCCAGTAGTATTTTGGGTAGCAATCAGCCCCAGCATTTT.

The chain carries TRBV5-1 and TRBJ2-1; no clear D gene. The germline V gene encodes CDR1 SGHRS and CDR2 YFSETQ. Trimming cost V 0 bases and J 5 bases, with 15 bases left between them. The CDR3 sequence is 16 residues long. The CDR3 DNA is TGCGCCAGCAGCTTGGACCGTCCAACCGAACACAATGAGCAGTTCTTC. Translating gives CASSLDRPTEHNEQFF. Full variable domain (outside the CDR3, taken from reference TRBV5-1 and TRBJ2-1): KAGVTQTPRYLIKTRGQQVTLSCSPISGHRSVSWYQQTPGQGLQFLFEYFSETQRNKGNFPGRFSGRQFSNSRSEMNVSTLELGDSALYLCASSLDRPTEHNEQFFGPGTRLTVL.

The CDR3 here is CASSPPGQGVLDEQYF. The CDR3 DNA sequence: TGTGCCAGCTCACCACCGGGACAGGGGGTCTTGGACGAGCAGTACTTC. This rearrangement joins TRBV18 to TRBJ2-7; 11 nucleotides line up with TRBD1. J lost 5 bases, V lost 0 bases, and 6 bases had no gene match. Germline loops: CDR1 KGHSH, CDR2 LQKENI. The CDR3 runs 16 residues.

This chain connects TRBV21-1 to TRBJ1-4. TRBV21-1 is termed a pseudogene. This CDR3 comprises 14 residues. CDR3 sequence reads: CASRGGGTCEKLFF. The CDR3 nucleotides read TGTGCCAGCAGGGGAGGGGGGACTTGTGAAAAACTGTTTTTT.

The rearrangement links TRBV19 to TRBJ2-2; 14 nucleotides agree with TRBD2. V dropped 5 bases and J dropped 3; count of bases not matched to a gene: 11. The CDR3 loop spans 19 amino acids. Germline V gene sequence: CDR1 LNHDA, CDR2 SQIVND (reference sequence). CDR3 region: CASSATPLGLAGDTGELFF. The CDR3 DNA follows: TGTGCCAGTAGTGCAACACCCCTGGGACTAGCGGGAGACACCGGGGAGCTGTTTTTT.

The chain is built from TRBV18 and TRBJ2-5; D might be TRBD1 (6 bases). The CDR3 covers 16 residues. V was cut by 3 bases and J by 4 bases, with 18 bases left in between. The germline gives CDR1 KGHSH, CDR2 LQKENI. The CDR3 spells CASSPSLMGAGETQYF. The CDR3 DNA reads as TGTGCCAGCTCACCCTCTTTGATGGGGGCAGGAGAGACCCAGTACTTC.

The chain combines TRBV7-2 with TRBJ2-2; 7 bases map to TRBD2. Germline CDR1 reads SGHTA; CDR2 reads FQGNSA. The CDR3 runs to 16 residues. V gave up 1 base and J gave up 6 bases; unmatched junction bases: 8. This CDR3 reads CASSLVLLAGPGELFF. CDR3 nucleotides: TGTGCCAGCAGCTTAGTTCTGTTAGCGGGTCCCGGGGAGCTGTTTTTT.

The chain employs TRBV5-6 and TRBJ2-1; D tentatively reads TRBD1 or TRBD2 (5 bases each). The V gene lost 2 bases and the J gene lost 10 bases, with 10 bases spanning the gap. The CDR3 is made up of 12 amino acids. The germline V gene has CDR1 SGHDT and CDR2 YYEEEE. The CDR3 region is CASSFIRDEQFF. CDR3 bases: TGTGCCAGCAGCTTCATCCGGGACGAGCAGTTCTTC.

J is TRBJ1-1 and V is TRBV7-9, with D perhaps TRBD1 (5 bases). Germline assignment: CDR1 SEHNR and CDR2 FQNEAQ (reference sequence). V lost 5 bases and J 5 bases, leaving 15 bases between the germline ends. This CDR3 is built from 14 residues. The CDR3 loop reads CASSEHSGRTEAFF. The CDR3 nucleotides are TGTGCCAGCAGCGAGCATTCAGGGAGGACTGAAGCTTTCTTT.